A selection of T cell receptor beta chains follows, all from one sample in a study of cytomegalovirus exposure and HLA in healthy donors. Using immunoSEQ multiplex PCR, the repertoire was profiled, and TCRdb retains in-frame clones only, with some absent. This table holds tens of thousands of clones, around three quarters found once. Sample: PBMCs. Source of these receptors: a male donor in good health and CMV-seronegative. The CDR3 runs from the conserved cysteine through the conserved F or W. D genes are given only for firm matches. The listing skips clone size in some rows; elsewhere it reads once, few, many or a size class.

TRBV27	TRBD2	TRBJ2-3	once	CASRVGTSGYSSTDTQYF	TGTGCCAGCAGGGTTGGGACTAGCGGGTATTCTAGCACAGATACGCAGTATTTT
TRBV7-2	.	TRBJ2-1	.	CASSLVVGQLSSYNEQFF	TGTGCCAGCAGTTTAGTTGTTGGGCAGTTAAGCTCCTACAATGAGCAGTTCTTC
TRBV6-5	.	TRBJ2-7	few	CASSQAGREQYF	TGTGCCAGCTCCCAAGCAGGCCGGGAGCAGTACTTC
TRBV28	.	TRBJ1-6	.	CASSLPPRGGAPLHF	TGTGCCAGCAGTTTACCCCCGAGGGGGGGCGCACCCCTCCACTTT
TRBV7-2	TRBD2	TRBJ2-7	.	CASSPRTSGSYEQYF	TGTGCCAGCAGCCCGCGGACTAGCGGTTCCTACGAGCAGTACTTC
TRBV28	TRBD2	TRBJ2-7	.	CASSLLAGGGWGPYEQYF	TGTGCCAGCAGTTTACTAGCGGGAGGGGGTTGGGGCCCCTACGAGCAGTACTTC
TRBV28	.	TRBJ2-1	.	CASRSRQRNYNEQFF	TGTGCCAGCAGAAGCAGGCAACGTAACTACAATGAGCAGTTCTTC
TRBV27	TRBD2	TRBJ2-7	.	CASSGREHKQYF	TGTGCCAGCAGTGGGAGGGAACACAAGCAGTACTTC
TRBV6-5	.	TRBJ2-2	.	CASRDWDKYTGELFF	TGTGCCAGCAGGGATTGGGACAAATACACCGGGGAGCTGTTTTTT
TRBV7-3	.	TRBJ1-2	.	CASSLTGSGGYTF	TGTGCCAGCAGCTTAACGGGGAGTGGTGGCTACACCTTC
TRBV28	TRBD2	TRBJ2-2	.	CATPGGRERTGELFF	TGTGCCACCCCCGGGGGGAGGGAGCGTACCGGGGAGCTGTTTTTT
TRBV2	.	TRBJ1-1	.	CASRSGLEAFF	TGTGCCAGCAGATCGGGGTTGGAAGCTTTCTTT
TRBV12-5	.	TRBJ1-3	few	CASGASSGNTIYF	TGTGCTAGTGGAGCCTCCTCTGGAAACACCATATATTTT
TRBV18	TRBD1	TRBJ1-1	.	CASSPYQGGDTEAFF	TGTGCCAGCTCACCATACCAGGGGGGAGACACTGAAGCTTTCTTT
TRBV18	.	TRBJ2-3	.	CASSPPVQGRSDTQYF	TGTGCCAGCTCACCACCGGTCCAGGGGAGATCAGATACGCAGTATTTT
TRBV6-5	.	TRBJ1-3	few	CASSYSAETGNTIYF	TGTGCCAGCAGTTACTCGGCGGAGACTGGAAACACCATATATTTT
TRBV29-1	TRBD1	TRBJ2-3	.	CSVGYRGPTDTQYF	TGCAGCGTTGGTTACAGGGGCCCCACAGATACGCAGTATTTT
TRBV7-9	TRBD1	TRBJ2-7	.	CASSPSRTGVGYF	TGTGCCAGCAGCCCCTCCCGGACAGGGGTCGGGTACTTC
TRBV6-5	.	TRBJ2-1	.	CASSSLQVSNNEQFF	TGTGCCAGCAGTTCCCTACAGGTATCTAACAATGAGCAGTTCTTC
TRBV6-6	.	TRBJ1-2	.	CASSYLEYRERGYTF	TGTGCCAGCAGTTATCTAGAATACAGGGAGCGGGGCTACACCTTC
TRBV27	.	TRBJ2-1	.	CASSLRYNEQFF	TGTGCCAGCAGTTTGAGATACAATGAGCAGTTCTTC
TRBV7-2	TRBD2	TRBJ2-1	.	CASSLGLAGVDEQFF	TGTGCCAGCAGTCTGGGACTAGCGGGAGTCGATGAGCAGTTCTTC
TRBV18	.	TRBJ2-7	once	CASSPLDPPGYYEQYF	TGTGCCAGCTCACCACTTGATCCTCCGGGATACTACGAGCAGTACTTC
TRBV6-4	.	TRBJ2-7	.	CASSDARFPAYEQYF	TGTGCCAGCAGTGACGCCAGGTTTCCAGCCTACGAGCAGTACTTC
TRBV6-6	TRBD1	TRBJ2-3	.	CASGDRGFASTDTQYF	TGTGCCAGCGGGGACAGGGGCTTTGCTAGCACAGATACGCAGTATTTT
TRBV5-1	TRBD1	TRBJ2-3	once	CASSLRQGGGTDTQYF	TGCGCCAGCAGCCTAAGACAGGGTGGTGGAACAGATACGCAGTATTTT
TRBV25-1	.	TRBJ2-1	.	CASSEYGGNEQFF	TGTGCCAGCAGTGAATATGGAGGTAATGAGCAGTTCTTC
TRBV5-1	.	TRBJ2-1	.	CASSADGLSYNEQFF	TGCGCCAGCAGCGCCGACGGACTATCCTACAATGAGCAGTTCTTC
TRBV4-3	.	TRBJ1-6	.	CASSQWESNSPLHF	TGCGCCAGCAGCCAATGGGAGTCGAATTCACCCCTCCACTTT
TRBV7-2	.	TRBJ1-1	.	CASSLGTGPTEAFF	TGTGCCAGCAGCTTAGGTACAGGGCCCACTGAAGCTTTCTTT
TRBV29-1	TRBD2	TRBJ2-7	.	CSVYGMSGKREPRQYF	TGCAGCGTCTATGGGATGAGTGGGAAGCGGGAGCCTCGGCAGTACTTC
TRBV9	.	TRBJ1-3	few	CASSVDPGSSGNTIYF	TGTGCCAGCAGCGTAGATCCTGGCTCCTCTGGAAACACCATATATTTT
TRBV18	.	TRBJ1-4	few	CASSNPRGKYEKLFF	TGTGCCAGCTCAAACCCAAGGGGAAAATACGAAAAACTGTTTTTT
TRBV6-6	TRBD1	TRBJ2-4	.	CASRRQGVAKNIQYF	TGTGCCAGCAGACGACAGGGTGTCGCCAAAAACATTCAGTACTTC
TRBV10-2	.	TRBJ2-1	.	CASINEGEGVGNEQFF	TGCGCCAGCATAAACGAGGGGGAGGGGGTAGGTAATGAGCAGTTCTTC
TRBV5-5	TRBD2	TRBJ2-7	.	CASSLGGASGRGEQYF	TGTGCCAGCAGCCTCGGAGGGGCTAGCGGGAGAGGCGAGCAGTACTTC
TRBV28	TRBD1	TRBJ1-5	.	CASRGQGGNQPQHF	TGTGCCAGCAGAGGACAGGGGGGCAATCAGCCCCAGCATTTT
TRBV30	TRBD1	TRBJ1-4	.	CAWSRTGENEKLFF	TGTGCCTGGAGTCGGACAGGGGAAAATGAAAAACTGTTTTTT
TRBV10-3	TRBD1	TRBJ1-6	.	CAISEAWTGENSPLHF	TGTGCCATCAGTGAGGCATGGACAGGCGAGAATTCACCCCTCCACTTT
TRBV6-6	.	TRBJ2-5	.	CAIRGGVQETQYF	TGTGCCATCCGTGGAGGGGTTCAAGAGACCCAGTACTTC
TRBV27	TRBD1	TRBJ2-5	once	CASSPWTGLETQYF	TGTGCCAGCAGTCCTTGGACAGGGTTGGAGACCCAGTACTTC
TRBV7-9	TRBD1	TRBJ2-1	once	CATRTGGYNEQFF	TGTGCCACCCGGACAGGGGGCTACAATGAGCAGTTCTTC
TRBV11-2	TRBD2	TRBJ2-4	few	CASSEREGSGNIQYF	TGTGCCAGCAGTGAGAGGGAGGGTTCAGGAAACATTCAGTACTTC
TRBV6-5	.	TRBJ1-2	.	CASSQQGKNGYTF	TGTGCCAGCAGTCAACAGGGAAAGAATGGCTACACCTTC
TRBV6-1	TRBD2	TRBJ2-3	.	CASLLAGGADTQYF	TGTGCCAGCCTACTAGCGGGAGGGGCAGATACGCAGTATTTT
TRBV5-6	TRBD1	TRBJ1-1	.	CASSYDRALNTEAFF	TGTGCCAGCAGCTACGACAGGGCTTTGAACACTGAAGCTTTCTTT